This is a list of T cell receptor beta chains from one sample in a study of blood T cells in healthy people across ages. MiXCR, run by TCRdb on the 5' RACE reads, gives a single entry per CDR3 protein. Among over 500,000 distinct CDR3 sequences listed, around 52% were seen once. The sequenced sample was blood. These receptors were collected from a woman aged 80 or older in good health. CDR3s include the opening cysteine and the closing phenylalanine or tryptophan. The D gene is left open where the match is weak. Rows may omit the clone size; those that give it use once, few, many or a size class.

CDR3,DNA,J,V,D,length,size
CASSLTSQGEPTDTQYF,TGTGCCAGCAGCTTAACTTCACAGGGGGAACCTACAGATACGCAGTATTTT,TRBJ2-3,TRBV7-3,TRBD1,17,many
CASSRDFGTEAFF,TGTGCCAGCAGTCGGGACTTTGGCACTGAAGCTTTCTTT,TRBJ1-1,TRBV12-3/TRBV12-4,NA,13,NA
CASSFAGPSYNEQFF,TGTGCCAGCAGCTTCGCGGGACCAAGTTACAATGAGCAGTTCTTC,TRBJ2-1,TRBV7-3,NA,15,NA
CASSRSGGEHEQYF,TGCGCCAGCAGCCGAAGTGGGGGTGAGCACGAGCAGTACTTC,TRBJ2-7,TRBV4-1,NA,14,once
CASSQDRSSYEQYF,TGTGCCAGCAGCCAGGACCGGAGCTCCTACGAGCAGTACTTC,TRBJ2-7,TRBV13,NA,14,NA
CASSLAQGWTGKLFF,TGCGCCAGCAGCTTGGCGCAGGGTTGGACCGGGAAGCTGTTTTTT,TRBJ2-2,TRBV5-1,NA,15,NA
CASSEGRGSYNEQFF,TGTGCCAGCAGTGAAGGCAGAGGGTCCTACAATGAGCAGTTCTTC,TRBJ2-1,TRBV2,NA,15,NA
CASSQRSGGAEEYF,TGTGCCAGCTCCCAACGTAGCGGGGGGGCCGAGGAGTATTTT,TRBJ2-3,TRBV27,TRBD2,14,NA
CASSTYYNEQFF,TGTGCCAGCAGTACCTATTACAATGAGCAGTTCTTC,TRBJ2-1,TRBV28,NA,12,many
CSSRVGGMNTEAFF,TGCAGCTCCAGGGTTGGGGGCATGAACACTGAAGCTTTCTTT,TRBJ1-1,TRBV29-1,NA,14,NA
CASSFRERGELFF,TGCGCCAGCAGCTTCCGGGAACGGGGGGAGCTGTTTTTT,TRBJ2-2,TRBV5-1,NA,13,NA
CASSLTGRGNEQYF,TGTGCCAGCAGTTTAACGGGCAGGGGGAACGAGCAGTACTTC,TRBJ2-7,TRBV28,TRBD1,14,many
CASSLVSSGRESRNEQYF,TGTGCCAGCAGTTTAGTTTCTAGCGGGAGGGAGTCGAGAAACGAGCAGTACTTC,TRBJ2-7,TRBV12-3/TRBV12-4,TRBD2,18,many
CASSQGERSYNEQFF,TGTGCCAGCAGCCAAGGGGAACGGAGTTACAATGAGCAGTTCTTC,TRBJ2-1,TRBV3-1,NA,15,few
CSAQEIGLGEQYF,TGCAGCGCCCAGGAGATCGGACTCGGCGAGCAGTACTTC,TRBJ2-7,TRBV29-1,NA,13,many
CSEKGTGNEQFF,TGCAGTGAGAAGGGGACAGGCAATGAGCAGTTCTTC,TRBJ2-1,TRBV20-1,TRBD1,12,many
CSVEVAGPMNTEAFF,TGCAGCGTTGAAGTCGCAGGACCCATGAACACTGAAGCTTTCTTT,TRBJ1-1,TRBV29-1,NA,15,NA
CSASDGASGSYEQYF,TGCAGTGCTAGTGACGGGGCTAGCGGGAGTTACGAGCAGTACTTC,TRBJ2-7,TRBV20-1,TRBD2,15,few
CASSEEAGPNQPQHF,TGTGCCAGCAGTGAAGAGGCAGGCCCCAATCAGCCCCAGCATTTT,TRBJ1-5,TRBV2,NA,15,few
CASSLDLGGEQFF,TGTGCCAGCAGCTTAGACCTAGGTGGTGAGCAGTTCTTC,TRBJ2-1,TRBV7-2,NA,13,NA
CASSSEGAIYEQYF,TGTGCCAGCAGCTCCGAGGGGGCAATTTACGAGCAGTACTTC,TRBJ2-7,TRBV11-2,TRBD1,14,NA
CASSRLGSWTQYF,TGTGCCAGCAGCCGGCTAGGGTCGTGGACTCAGTACTTC,TRBJ2-5,TRBV7-2,NA,13,NA
CSAGTGQPNQPQHF,TGCAGTGCTGGGACAGGGCAGCCCAATCAGCCCCAGCATTTT,TRBJ1-5,TRBV20-1,TRBD1,14,NA
CASSLTYEQYF,TGTGCCAGCAGCTTAACCTACGAGCAGTACTTC,TRBJ2-7,TRBV12-3/TRBV12-4,NA,11,many
CSANQGTEAFF,TGCAGTGCTAATCAGGGAACTGAAGCTTTCTTT,TRBJ1-1,TRBV20-1,NA,11,NA
CATSGRNNGELFF,TGTGCCACCAGCGGCCGCAATAACGGGGAGCTGTTTTTT,TRBJ2-2,TRBV15,NA,13,NA
CSVWTGNRLNEQFF,TGCAGCGTCTGGACAGGGAATAGGTTGAATGAGCAGTTCTTC,TRBJ2-1,TRBV29-1,TRBD1,14,NA
CASSQQGRGTQYF,TGTGCCAGCAGTCAACAGGGAAGGGGGACCCAGTACTTC,TRBJ2-5,TRBV28,NA,13,many
CASGRGGADTQYF,TGTGCCAGCGGCCGAGGGGGAGCAGATACGCAGTATTTT,TRBJ2-3,TRBV12-3/TRBV12-4,NA,13,NA
CATSDPSGTDQETQYF,TGTGCCACCAGTGATCCTAGCGGGACCGACCAAGAGACCCAGTACTTC,TRBJ2-5,TRBV24-1,TRBD2,16,NA
CASSSPSAGGTDTQYF,TGCGCCAGCAGCTCCCCCTCGGCGGGGGGCACAGATACGCAGTATTTT,TRBJ2-3,TRBV5-1,TRBD2,16,few
CASTPGTLAFSYNEQFF,TGTGCCAGCACCCCGGGCACATTGGCGTTCTCCTACAATGAGCAGTTCTTC,TRBJ2-1,TRBV25-1,NA,17,NA
CSARDTLTGRTYNEQFF,TGCAGTGCTAGAGATACTTTGACAGGCCGCACCTACAATGAGCAGTTCTTC,TRBJ2-1,TRBV20-1,NA,17,many
CAWSFRGAHNEQFF,TGTGCCTGGAGTTTTCGGGGTGCCCACAATGAGCAGTTCTTC,TRBJ2-1,TRBV30,NA,14,NA
CASSVQSGTDTQYF,TGTGCCAGCAGCGTACAAAGCGGCACAGATACGCAGTATTTT,TRBJ2-3,TRBV7-2,NA,14,NA
CASSSASGGEGTQYF,TGTGCCAGCAGTAGCGCTAGCGGGGGGGAGGGTACGCAGTATTTT,TRBJ2-3,TRBV6-1,TRBD2,15,NA
CASSPSAPTAEQYF,TGTGCCAGCAGCCCCTCCGCGCCGACAGCCGAGCAGTACTTC,TRBJ2-7,TRBV3-1,NA,14,NA
CASSQEGNYGYTF,TGTGCCAGCAGCCAAGAGGGTAACTATGGCTACACCTTC,TRBJ1-2,TRBV3-1,NA,13,NA
CAIRREASGPYEQYF,TGTGCCATCCGACGGGAGGCTAGCGGACCCTACGAGCAGTACTTC,TRBJ2-7,TRBV10-3,TRBD2,15,NA
CATCDGDTQYF,TGTGCCACCTGTGACGGAGATACGCAGTATTTT,TRBJ2-3,TRBV24-1,NA,11,NA
CSVVVEPTSGRQETQYF,TGCAGCGTTGTGGTGGAACCTACTAGCGGGAGGCAAGAGACCCAGTACTTC,TRBJ2-5,TRBV29-1,TRBD2,17,NA
CSVTPWGAANTGELFF,TGCAGTGTTACCCCTTGGGGAGCGGCGAACACCGGGGAGCTGTTTTTT,TRBJ2-2,TRBV20-1,NA,16,NA
CSARDKGGWTAGYTF,TGCAGTGCTAGAGATAAGGGGGGATGGACCGCTGGCTACACCTTC,TRBJ1-2,TRBV20-1,NA,15,NA
CASLTSQETQYF,TGTGCCAGCCTAACATCTCAAGAGACCCAGTACTTC,TRBJ2-5,TRBV6-1,NA,12,many
CASNRGGRGTDTQYF,TGTGCCAGCAATCGGGGGGGCAGGGGCACAGATACGCAGTATTTT,TRBJ2-3,TRBV28,TRBD2,15,NA
CSVKSAKRTTSSSYEQYF,TGCAGCGTTAAATCGGCCAAGCGTACCACCTCTAGCTCCTACGAGCAGTACTTC,TRBJ2-7,TRBV29-1,NA,18,many
CASSSGSWGNLDYEQYF,TGTGCCAGCAGTTCAGGCTCGTGGGGAAACCTCGATTACGAGCAGTACTTC,TRBJ2-7,TRBV28,NA,17,NA
CASSLYGGGTTDTQYF,TGTGCCAGCAGCCTTTATGGGGGAGGGACGACAGATACGCAGTATTTT,TRBJ2-3,TRBV9,TRBD2,16,NA
CSAPRGGTGELFF,TGCAGTGCTCCCAGGGGCGGCACCGGGGAGCTGTTTTTT,TRBJ2-2,TRBV20-1,NA,13,NA
CAWRPPRVNYGYTF,TGTGCCTGGAGGCCCCCCCGAGTAAACTATGGCTACACCTTC,TRBJ1-2,TRBV30,NA,14,NA
CSARIGSALNYGYTF,TGCAGTGCTAGAATTGGGTCGGCCCTTAACTATGGCTACACCTTC,TRBJ1-2,TRBV20-1,NA,15,many
CASSPLAGAHNEQYF,TGCGCCAGCAGCCCCCTAGCGGGGGCCCACAATGAGCAGTACTTC,TRBJ2-7,TRBV5-1,TRBD2,15,NA